This T cell receptor (beta chain) is from a study of blood T cells in healthy people across ages. Study overall: Capturing about one barcoded beta molecule per two T cells was achieved by template switching.

Germline-derived CDR1 and CDR2 are ENHRY and SYGVKD. The junction had 5 bases not matched to a gene; V was cut back by 3 bases and J by 0 bases. The CDR3 is 16 residues long. To note about this clonotype: Its antigen is still unknown.

Overall study findings and caveats: Diversity was higher, and naive CD4+ cells more numerous, in long-lived donors than in aged donors.

Combining a sample-barcoded 5' primer with a J-beta primer mix, a second PCR ran for roughly 7 to 12 cycles. TCRdb analysed the 5' RACE reads with MiXCR anew, one entry per CDR3 protein. The table has about 1,500,000 distinct CDR3 sequences, 28% seen once. This sequence originates from a woman aged 25 to 39 in good health. Sample: blood. The chain is built from TRBV10-3 and TRBJ1-3, with 7 bases fitting TRBD1. CDR3 DNA: TGTGCCATCAGTGATAGGACAGGCCCCTCTGGAAACACCATATATTTT. Protein sequence: CAISDRTGPSGNTIYF.